The clone carrying this TCR beta chain has more than one count but fewer than ten. These data are taken from a study of T-cell memory formation after mild COVID-19. The overall study: Largely, TCR clusters stayed within a single donor.

TCRdb re-derived calls from the 5' RACE reads in MiXCR, one entry per CDR3 protein. The sample lists about 340,000 distinct CDR3 sequences; over 10% were seen once. V was shortened by 6 bases and J by 3 bases, with 12 bases between the two germline ends. Germline lookup yields CDR1 DFQATT and CDR2 SNEGSKA (reference sequence). This CDR3 has 13 residues. This TCR was recovered from a young man who had mild COVID-19 (a few samples of this study predate the infection). Cell type and time point are not known. The chain recombines TRBV20-1 with TRBJ1-5; D perhaps matches TRBD1 (5 bases). Sequenced: PBMCs or a T cell subset sorted from them (not recorded which). CDR3 residues: CSAEGSYNQPQHF. The CDR3 region has the DNA TGCAGTGCCGAGGGGAGCTACAATCAGCCCCAGCATTTT.